This T cell receptor (beta chain) was retrieved from a study of T cells after posttransplantation cyclophosphamide. CDR1 and CDR2 from the germline V gene are SGHRS and YFSETQ. V was clipped by 0 bases and J by 2 bases, with 6 bases between them. This CDR3 spans 14 amino acids. The study, taken as a whole, reports: Skin or GI-infiltrating T cells shared few TRB sequences with blood. After PTCy, TRB diversity resembled that of CNI/methotrexate controls. Donor-recipient repertoire similarity was low at 1-2 months, rising over year one.

In regard to this clone: Antigen unknown.

Assay used: immunoSEQ multiplex PCR; TCRdb lists only in-frame clones, some missing. The profile shows approximately 10,000 clones, 80% to 85% of them singletons. Methotrexate plus calcineurin inhibitor accompanied controls' myeloablative marrow transplants; sampling was 1 year later. The material was PBMCs, obtained roughly 370 days after allogeneic stem cell transplant with calcineurin inhibitor and methotrexate. The clonotype originates from a male patient aged 25-45 years who received an allogeneic stem cell transplant from an unrelated donor, was CMV-positive, and had acute GVHD only. Some T cells may be the graft donor's. This chain joins TRBV5-1 and TRBJ1-3, with D hard to call. CDR3 nucleotide sequence: TGCGCCAGCAGCTTGGAACAGACTGGAAACACCATATATTTT. It yields the protein CASSLEQTGNTIYF. The full variable domain, completed using reference TRBV5-1 and TRBJ1-3, is KAGVTQTPRYLIKTRGQQVTLSCSPISGHRSVSWYQQTPGQGLQFLFEYFSETQRNKGNFPGRFSGRQFSNSRSEMNVSTLELGDSALYLCASSLEQTGNTIYFGEGSWLTVV.